The source of this T cell receptor (beta chain) is a study of blood T cells in healthy people across ages. General study findings and limits: Roughly linearly, TCR beta diversity per million T cells fell as age increased. Naive T cell percentage showed a strong correlation with the diversity of TCR beta.

The table lists this clonotype with a few counts. Its matching antigen is unknown. Using a J-beta primer mix together with a sample-barcoded 5' primer, a second PCR was run for roughly 6 to 11 cycles. TCRdb reprocessed the 5' RACE reads via MiXCR and lists one record per CDR3 protein. The table includes about 680,000 distinct CDR3 sequences, around 45% detected once. V lost 6 bases and J lost 10; bases outside the gene matches: 7. The germline V gene has CDR1 SQVTM and CDR2 ANQGSEA. The CDR3 has 12 amino acids. This clonotype was sampled from a woman aged 60-75 years in good health. The sequencing input was blood. The chain couples TRBV29-1 to TRBJ1-4; 8 positions agree with TRBD1. The CDR3 protein is CSVAIDRGKLFF. The CDR3, as DNA: TGCAGCGTCGCTATCGACAGGGGAAAACTGTTTTTT.